These 26 T cell receptor beta chains were sequenced from one sample in a study of T cells in Graves' hyperthyroidism and ophthalmopathy. Amplification of TCR beta CDR3 regions used RNA as the template. HTBI primers were employed in a first-round RT-PCR of the TCR CDR3. TCRdb redid the calling of the multiplex PCR reads with MiXCR, one entry per CDR3 protein. Of about half a million distinct CDR3 sequences in the sample, around 20% were seen once. Sequenced input: blood. Receptor source: a man aged 18 to 30 with Graves' hyperthyroidism.

In its sample, this clonotype was seen many times. This chain uses TRBV12-3 or TRBV12-4 with TRBJ1-1; 10 bases align to TRBD1. The V and J ends lost 5 bases and 5 bases, in that order; junction bases with no gene match: 8. CDR3 length: 15 amino acids. The CDR3 DNA follows: TGTGCCAGCAGTACCCCCGGGACAGGGGAAACTGAAGCTTTCTTT. Its translation is CASSTPGTGETEAFF.

This clonotype has a count of ten or more. The chain employs TRBV11-2 and TRBJ2-6, with TRBD1 matching over 9 bases. CDR3 length: 17 residues. The V gene's germline CDR1 is SGHAT and CDR2 FQNNGV. V lost 6 bases, J lost 1 base, and 7 bases stayed unmatched. CDR3 sequence (DNA): TGTGCCAGCAGACCCGGGACAGGGAGATCTGGGGCCAACGTCCTGACTTTC. Its protein is CASRPGTGRSGANVLTF.

The chain uses TRBV28 and TRBJ2-5; either TRBD1 or TRBD2 may fit D (6 bases each). This CDR3 region has 16 residues. Trimming stripped 6 bases from V and 9 bases from J, with 26 bases between. Germline V gives CDR1 MDHEN, CDR2 SYDVKM. CDR3 sequence: CASSPKPGAAEEAQYF. CDR3 in DNA: TGTGCCAGCAGCCCGAAGCCGGGGGCCGCCGAGGAGGCCCAGTACTTC.

The chain recombines TRBV4-2 with TRBJ1-1; perhaps TRBD1 as D (5 bases). CDR3 size: 15 residues. V lost 2 bases, J lost 1 base, and 11 bases lay in between. Germline V gene data show CDR1 as LGHNA and CDR2 as YNFKEQ. The CDR3 region is CASSQSLTGNTEAFF. The CDR3 DNA follows: TGTGCCAGCAGCCAATCATTAACAGGGAACACTGAAGCTTTCTTT.

Notes on this clonotype: No conserved phenylalanine or tryptophan ends this CDR3, so it is likely a read error. This rearrangement joins TRBV20-1 to TRBJ1-5, with D uncertain. The CDR3 loop spans 12 amino acids. Germline CDR1 and CDR2: DFQATT and SNEGSKA (reference sequence). Trimming pared 4 bases from V and 4 bases from J, leaving 8 bases between. The CDR3 region has the DNA TGCAGTGCTAAGACGAGTAATCAGCCCCAGCATTAT. Its translation: CSAKTSNQPQHY.

This clonotype was picked up many times. The rearrangement joins TRBV12-3 or TRBV12-4 to TRBJ2-7, with D unresolved. This CDR3 comprises 13 residues. V was shortened by 1 base and J by 5 bases, with 9 bases between the two germline ends. CDR3 DNA sequence: TGTGCCAGCAGTTTAGGCAGGCCCAACGAGCAGTACTTC. Translating it yields CASSLGRPNEQYF.

This clonotype has just a few counts. The chain uses TRBV19 and TRBJ2-7; 8 nucleotides align to TRBD2. J lost 1 base, V lost 3 bases, and 2 bases had no gene match. Germline V gene sequence: CDR1 LNHDA, CDR2 SQIVND (reference sequence). The CDR3 runs to 14 residues. The CDR3 DNA is TGTGCCAGTAGTATTAGCGGGGCATCCTACGAGCAGTACTTC. Its translation: CASSISGASYEQYF.

This chain joins TRBV6-1 and TRBJ2-3, with D maybe TRBD1 (6 bases). The CDR3 spans 14 residues. Per the germline V gene, CDR1 is MNHNS and CDR2 is SASEGT. V was shortened by 7 bases and J by 2 bases, with 13 bases between the two germline ends. Here the CDR3 reads CASNPDRYTDTQYF. Written as DNA, the CDR3 is TGTGCCAGCAACCCTGACAGGTACACAGATACGCAGTATTTT.

The sample holds many counts of this clonotype. The chain is built from TRBV12-3 or TRBV12-4 and TRBJ2-5; the D call may be TRBD1 or TRBD2 (5 bases each). V was clipped by 6 bases and J by 1 base, with 12 bases between them. This CDR3 has 14 amino acids. The CDR3 coding sequence is TGTGCCAGCAGGGGCACGGGGCCCCAAGAGACCCAGTACTTC. Translating it yields CASRGTGPQETQYF.

The table lists this clonotype with many counts. This chain connects TRBV2 to TRBJ2-7; tentatively, D is TRBD1 (5 bases). Germline V gene data show CDR1 as SNHLY and CDR2 as FYNNEI. Trimming shortened V by 6 bases and J by 0 bases, and 12 bases separated the two germline ends. This CDR3 has 14 residues. The CDR3 region is CASSLQAYSYEQYF. In nucleotides, the CDR3 is TGTGCCAGCAGCCTACAGGCCTACTCCTACGAGCAGTACTTC.

This clonotype was picked up a small number of times. The chain links TRBV12-3 or TRBV12-4 to TRBJ2-3; 10 bases map to TRBD2. CDR3 length: 15 amino acids. V shed 3 bases and J 6 bases; nucleotides not matched to a gene: 6. The CDR3 DNA follows: TGTGCCAGCAGTTTCAGGACTAGCGGTTCGGATACGCAGTATTTT. It yields the protein CASSFRTSGSDTQYF.

This clonotype was counted at least ten times. The chain couples TRBV9 to TRBJ2-7; either TRBD1 or TRBD2 may fit D (7 bases each). This CDR3 is 15 amino acids long. Between the trimmed V and J ends, which lost 4 bases and 4 bases, there was a span of 18 bases. CDR1 and CDR2 (germline): SGDLS, YYNGEE. The DNA for the CDR3 is TGTGCCAGCAGCCCCTCAGGGGGAGGGGGTTACGAGCAGTACTTC. It encodes CASSPSGGGGYEQYF.

This clonotype was detected many times. This chain joins TRBV10-3 and TRBJ2-5, with 10 bases fitting TRBD1. The ends lost 0 bases at V and 1 base at J; junction bases unmatched: 5. Germline lookup yields CDR1 ENHRY and CDR2 SYGVKD. CDR3 length: 17 amino acids. CDR3 coding DNA: TGTGCCATCAGTGAGTCGAAAGGACAGGGGGGCCAAGAGACCCAGTACTTC. Amino acid sequence: CAISESKGQGGQETQYF.

This clonotype has a count of ten or more. The V and J genes are TRBV12-3 or TRBV12-4 and TRBJ2-7; 8 bases are shared with TRBD1. The V segment lost 8 bases and the J segment 5 bases; nucleotides outside the gene matches: 11. The CDR3 is 14 amino acids. CDR3 sequence: CASLPADRGHEQYF. In DNA, the CDR3 is TGTGCCAGCCTTCCCGCCGACAGGGGCCACGAGCAGTACTTC.

This clonotype was found a few times. The V and J genes are TRBV7-2 and TRBJ1-1, with 7 bases matching TRBD1. The V gene end was trimmed by 0 bases and the J gene end by 1 base; junction bases not matched to a gene: 8. The CDR3 is made up of 17 amino acids. Germline CDR1 SGHTA, CDR2 FQGNSA. CDR3 residues: CASSLAVPRGGNTEAFF. CDR3 in DNA: TGTGCCAGCAGCTTAGCGGTCCCCAGGGGGGGGAACACTGAAGCTTTCTTT.

This chain joins TRBV30 and TRBJ2-7, with D tentatively TRBD2 (6 bases). The CDR3 extends over 14 amino acids. From germline, CDR1 is GTSNPN and CDR2 SVGIG (reference sequence). The CDR3 here is CAANRDGSSYEQYF. For the CDR3, the DNA is TGTGCTGCTAACCGGGACGGGAGCTCCTACGAGCAGTACTTC. Together with reference TRBV30 and TRBJ2-7, the CDR3 gives the full variable domain: SQTIHQWPATLVQPVGSPLSLECTVEGTSNPNLYWYRQAAGRGLQLLFYSVGIGQISSEVPQNLSASRPQDRQFILSSKKLLLSDSGFYLCAANRDGSSYEQYFGPGTRLTVT.

This clonotype turned up a few times. CDR3 residues: CASSPPLTSYEQYF. Here the CDR3 DNA reads TGTGCCAGCAGTCCTCCACTCACCTCCTACGAGCAGTACTTC. The rearrangement uses TRBV28 and TRBJ2-7; D uncertain. Germline assignment: CDR1 MDHEN and CDR2 SYDVKM. The CDR3 has 14 residues. Trimming took off 5 bases at V and 0 bases at J, with 11 bases between the two ends.

The chain has TRBV5-1 and TRBJ2-2; D is possibly TRBD1 (6 bases). From germline, CDR1 is SGHRS and CDR2 YFSETQ. V lost 7 bases, J lost 4 bases, and 14 bases lay in between. The CDR3 totals 14 residues. The CDR3 sequence: CASSLQGGTGELFF. The CDR3 region has the DNA TGCGCCAGCTCTCTACAGGGTGGCACCGGGGAGCTGTTTTTT. Variable domain in full (rest from reference TRBV5-1 and TRBJ2-2): KAGVTQTPRYLIKTRGQQVTLSCSPISGHRSVSWYQQTPGQGLQFLFEYFSETQRNKGNFPGRFSGRQFSNSRSEMNVSTLELGDSALYLCASSLQGGTGELFFGEGSRLTVL.

This clonotype was counted only a few times. V is TRBV15 and J is TRBJ2-5, with 10 nucleotides matching TRBD1. The CDR3 length is 17 residues. The V segment lost 1 base and the J segment 4 bases; nucleotides outside the gene matches: 9. Germline V gene data show CDR1 as LNHNV and CDR2 as YYDKDF (reference sequence). The CDR3, as DNA: TGTGCCACCAGCAGAGCCCCGGGGACAGGGGAAAGAGAGACCCAGTACTTC. This gives the protein CATSRAPGTGERETQYF.

This clonotype was observed many times. As DNA, the CDR3 is TGTGCCAGCAGTGAAAGACCGGCAGGAGGCTATGGCTACACCTTC. Its translation: CASSERPAGGYGYTF. This chain uses TRBV6-1 with TRBJ1-2; D call uncertain. The CDR3 loop spans 15 amino acids. CDR1 and CDR2 (germline): MNHNS, SASEGT. V dropped 2 bases and J dropped 4 bases, with 14 bases sitting between them.

A note on this clonotype: A much larger clone lies a single base off, so this may be a read error. The chain links TRBV3-1 to TRBJ2-5; D tentatively fits TRBD1 or TRBD2 (5 bases each). This CDR3 region has 14 residues. Germline V gene data show CDR1 as LGHDT and CDR2 as YNNKEL (reference sequence). CDR3: CAISQMGREETQYF. The CDR3 nucleotides are TGTGCCATCAGCCAAATGGGACGAGAGGAGACCCAGTACTTC.

This clonotype turned up a few times. The chain joins TRBV6-5 to TRBJ2-5; 9 bases line up with TRBD1. Trimming cost V 2 bases and J 4 bases; bases outside gene matches: 5. From germline, CDR1 is MNHEY and CDR2 SVGAGI. The CDR3 length is 15 residues. CDR3 protein: CASSYTGGLGETQYF. Written as DNA, the CDR3 is TGTGCCAGCAGTTACACAGGGGGCTTGGGAGAGACCCAGTACTTC.

The chain employs TRBV12-3 or TRBV12-4 and TRBJ1-4; no definite D call. The V and J ends lost 4 bases and 7 bases respectively, with 16 bases between them. This CDR3 has 15 amino acids. The CDR3 DNA follows: TGTGCCAGCAGTTCCCCAATGAGGGATGGTGAAAAACTGTTTTTT. It translates to CASSSPMRDGEKLFF.

In this sample, this clonotype turned up once. The chain joins TRBV20-1 to TRBJ1-2; no clear D gene. CDR3 size: 13 residues. V was pared by 2 bases and J by 4 bases, with 11 bases between. Germline-derived CDR1 and CDR2 are DFQATT and SNEGSKA (reference sequence). Here the CDR3 DNA reads TGCAGTGCTAGACACGAGATAGGCTATGGCTACACCTTC. It translates to CSARHEIGYGYTF.

This clonotype has just a few counts. This chain uses TRBV20-1 with TRBJ1-6; D gene ambiguous. From germline, CDR1 is DFQATT and CDR2 SNEGSKA (reference sequence). The CDR3 is made up of 15 amino acids. Trimming took 4 bases from V and 0 from J, leaving 10 bases between them. The CDR3 DNA follows: TGCAGTGCTACACGGCCCACCTCCTATAATTCACCCCTCCACTTT. This translates into CSATRPTSYNSPLHF.

This chain connects TRBV3-1 to TRBJ2-7; 10 bases match TRBD1. V trimming: 6 bases; J trimming: 2 bases; junction bases outside the gene matches: 4. CDR1 and CDR2 from the germline V gene are LGHDT and YNNKEL (reference sequence). The CDR3 has 14 amino acids. The CDR3 DNA reads as TGTGCCAGCAGGCGACAGGGGGCGGCCTACGAGCAGTACTTC. It encodes CASRRQGAAYEQYF.